Below, 20 T cell receptor beta chains from the same sample are listed, as sequenced in a study of long-term antiretroviral therapy in people with HIV. They ran version v3.0 of the immunoSEQ assay at survey level. The table came from immunoSEQ multiplex PCR; TCRdb's copy has only in-frame clones and leaves some out. The sample records some 20,000 clones, roughly 84% being singletons. The source material was unsorted PBMCs, sampled 0.9 years after starting antiretroviral therapy. Source of these receptors: a man aged 18 to 35 with HIV.

V is TRBV4-1 and J is TRBJ2-6; the D is unclear. The CDR3 spans 17 residues. V lost 2 bases to trimming and J lost 2 bases, with 13 bases between them. The germline V gene encodes CDR1 MGHRA and CDR2 YSYEKL. CDR3 nucleotides: TGCGCCAGCAGCCAAACAAATTGGCCCGCTGGGGCCAACGTCCTGACTTTC. This codes for CASSQTNWPAGANVLTF.

The J gene is TRBJ2-6, the V gene TRBV6-1; 9 positions match TRBD2. The CDR3 contains 19 residues. Germline assignment: CDR1 MNHNS and CDR2 SASEGT. Trimming removed 2 bases from V and 3 bases from J; junction bases left unmatched: 11. CDR3 nucleotides: TGTGCCAGCAGTGAAAGGCTAGCGGGGATCCTCGGTGGGGCCAACGTCCTGACTTTC. It codes for CASSERLAGILGGANVLTF.

The gene calls are TRBV4-1 and TRBJ1-3, with no clear D. The CDR3 sequence is 15 residues long. The germline CDR1 and CDR2 sequences are MGHRA and YSYEKL. V lost 3 bases and J lost 2, with 11 bases in between. CDR3: CASSQSPGAGNTIYF. CDR3 DNA sequence: TGCGCCAGCAGCCAGAGCCCGGGAGCTGGAAACACCATATATTTT.

V and J are TRBV15 and TRBJ1-1; D is ambiguous. Trimming cost V 0 bases and J 5 bases, with 13 bases left between them. The CDR3 runs 15 residues. Germline values: CDR1 LNHNV, CDR2 YYDKDF (reference sequence). The CDR3 DNA is TGTGCCACCAGCAGAGATCTCGGAGGGTGGACTGAAGCTTTCTTT. Its translation is CATSRDLGGWTEAFF.

The sample holds one count of this clone. This sequence joins TRBV2 and TRBJ1-2, with 9 bases lining up with TRBD1. With 1 base clipped from V and 7 bases from J, the junction kept 4 bases outside the gene matches. Germline V gives CDR1 SNHLY, CDR2 FYNNEI. The CDR3 is made up of 14 amino acids. The CDR3 nucleotides are TGTGCCAGCAGTGAAGGACAGGGGGTGGGTGGCTACACCTTC. Translated: CASSEGQGVGGYTF.

The rearrangement uses TRBV7-2 and TRBJ2-3; 9 bases map to TRBD2. Looked up from germline, CDR1 is SGHTA and CDR2 is FQGNSA. This CDR3 region has 16 residues. V lost 2 bases to trimming and J lost 2 bases; unmatched junction nucleotides: 5. The CDR3: CASSLRLAGPTDTQYF. In DNA form, the CDR3 reads TGTGCCAGCAGCTTACGGCTAGCGGGACCCACAGATACGCAGTATTTT.

The rearrangement links TRBV6-1 to TRBJ1-3; D may be TRBD1 (6 bases). Trimming pared 6 bases from V and 0 bases from J, leaving 12 bases between. The CDR3 contains 15 residues. The germline V gene encodes CDR1 MNHNS and CDR2 SASEGT. The CDR3 nucleotides read TGTGCCAGCAGACTGGACAGTTTCTCTGGAAACACCATATATTTT. Protein: CASRLDSFSGNTIYF.

The chain joins TRBV5-8 to TRBJ1-5, with TRBD1 as a possible D gene (5 bases). This CDR3 comprises 15 residues. V lost 2 bases, J lost 0 bases, and 9 bases lay in between. Germline V gives CDR1 SGHTS, CDR2 YDEGEE. The CDR3 loop reads CASSFQGYSNQPQHF. The CDR3 bases are TGTGCCAGCAGCTTCCAGGGTTATAGCAATCAGCCCCAGCATTTT.

The rearrangement joins TRBV7-9 to TRBJ2-1, with D unresolved. V dropped 9 bases and J dropped 8 bases, with 20 bases sitting between them. Germline CDR1 and CDR2: SEHNR and FQNEAQ (reference sequence). The CDR3 is 14 amino acids. CDR3 nucleotide sequence: TGTGCCAGTATGCGTAGCTTTGGGTTCCATGAGCAGTTCTTC. Encoded protein: CASMRSFGFHEQFF.

The V and J genes are TRBV27 and TRBJ2-3; 8 positions agree with TRBD1. V shed 6 bases and J 2 bases; nucleotides not matched to a gene: 10. The CDR3 is 16 amino acids. CDR1 and CDR2 from the germline V gene are MNHEY and SMNVEV (reference sequence). CDR3 protein: CASSWKGDRSTDTQYF. The CDR3 DNA is TGTGCCAGCAGCTGGAAGGGGGACAGGTCCACAGATACGCAGTATTTT.

The chain has TRBV21-1 and TRBJ2-3; TRBD2 was called by the table and not checked on the DNA. TRBV21-1 is tagged as a pseudogene. The CDR3 covers 13 residues. CDR3 residues: CAAPSGGTDTQYF. DNA of the CDR3: TGTGCCGCACCTAGCGGGGGGACAGATACGCAGTATTTT.

This chain connects TRBV4-1 to TRBJ2-1; no clear D. V gave up 5 bases and J gave up 7 bases, with 15 bases separating them. This CDR3 has 14 amino acids. Germline CDR1 reads MGHRA; CDR2 reads YSYEKL. The CDR3 DNA is TGCGCCAGCAGCGGGATTAACCCGGAGAATGAGCAGTTCTTC. Translating gives CASSGINPENEQFF.

The chain combines TRBV28 with TRBJ1-2; a weak D match, TRBD1 (5 bases). CDR1 is MDHEN, CDR2 SYDVKM, per germline. The CDR3 runs to 15 residues. Trimming stripped 5 bases from V and 4 bases from J, with 17 bases between. Here the CDR3 DNA reads TGTGCCAGCAGTCCCGAGCCTGTAAGGGGCTATGGCTACACCTTC. Amino acid sequence: CASSPEPVRGYGYTF.

This chain connects TRBV2 to TRBJ1-1, with 12 bases matching TRBD1. Germline values: CDR1 SNHLY, CDR2 FYNNEI. Trimming removed 6 bases from V and 0 bases from J; junction bases left unmatched: 8. CDR3 length: 17 residues. DNA for the CDR3: TGTGCCAGCAGGGGGGACAGGGGGCGAACCATGAACACTGAAGCTTTCTTT. Protein product: CASRGDRGRTMNTEAFF.

This sequence joins TRBV28 and TRBJ2-1, with a tentative D call TRBD1 (6 bases). Germline loops: CDR1 MDHEN, CDR2 SYDVKM. Trimming shortened V by 5 bases and J by 5 bases, and 13 bases separated the two germline ends. The CDR3 has 14 residues. CDR3 DNA sequence: TGTGCCAGCAGTCTGCCAGGGGACCACAATGAGCAGTTCTTC. It encodes CASSLPGDHNEQFF.

The rearrangement joins TRBV25-1 to TRBJ2-7; D gene uncertain. Per the germline V gene, CDR1 is MGHDK and CDR2 is SYGVNS. The length of the CDR3 is 16 residues. V lost 3 bases and J 0 bases, leaving 15 bases between the germline ends. This CDR3 is CASSDRRTANSYEQYF. DNA for the CDR3: TGTGCCAGCAGTGATAGAAGGACGGCGAACTCCTACGAGCAGTACTTC.

The J gene is TRBJ2-2, the V gene TRBV5-1; 12 bases line up with TRBD2. CDR3 size: 17 residues. Germline loops: CDR1 SGHRS, CDR2 YFSETQ. The ends lost 2 bases at V and 7 bases at J; junction bases unmatched: 9. The CDR3 region is CASSFVLAGGPVGELFF. The CDR3 coding sequence is TGCGCCAGCAGCTTCGTCCTAGCGGGGGGGCCTGTCGGGGAGCTGTTTTTT.

This chain links TRBV7-9 with TRBJ2-5, with a tentative D call TRBD2 (5 bases). This CDR3 region has 13 residues. V dropped 6 bases and J dropped 1 base, with 9 bases sitting between them. Germline CDR1 reads SEHNR; CDR2 reads FQNEAQ (reference sequence). The CDR3 nucleotides are TGTGCCAGCAGACATCGGGGCCAAGAGACCCAGTACTTC. It encodes CASRHRGQETQYF.

This chain connects TRBV2 to TRBJ1-2; D unclear. The V gene lost 2 bases and the J gene lost 3 bases, with 7 bases spanning the gap. The germline V gene has CDR1 SNHLY and CDR2 FYNNEI. The CDR3 length is 13 residues. This CDR3 is CASSESLDYGYTF. The CDR3 region has the DNA TGTGCCAGCAGTGAAAGCCTGGACTATGGCTACACCTTC.

A single count supports this clone. The CDR3 sequence is CSVEVGNEQFF. In DNA, the CDR3 is TGCAGCGTTGAAGTGGGCAATGAGCAGTTCTTC. V gene TRBV29-1 combines with J gene TRBJ2-1; no clear D. This CDR3 comprises 11 residues. V lost 1 base and J 6 bases, leaving 4 bases between the germline ends. CDR1 SQVTM and CDR2 ANQGSEA come from the germline V gene.